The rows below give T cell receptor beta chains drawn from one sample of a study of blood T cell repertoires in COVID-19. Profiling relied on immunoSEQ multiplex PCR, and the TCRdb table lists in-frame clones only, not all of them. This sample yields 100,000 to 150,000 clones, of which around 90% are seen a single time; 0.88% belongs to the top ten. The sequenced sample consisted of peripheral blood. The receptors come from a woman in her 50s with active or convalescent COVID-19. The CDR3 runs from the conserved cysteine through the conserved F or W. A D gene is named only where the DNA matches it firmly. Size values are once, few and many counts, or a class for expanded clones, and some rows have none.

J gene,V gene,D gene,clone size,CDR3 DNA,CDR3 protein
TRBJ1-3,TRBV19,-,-,TGTGCCAGCGCCGGGACATCGGTTATATTGGGGAACACCATATATTTT,CASAGTSVILGNTIYF
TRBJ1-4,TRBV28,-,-,TGTGCCAGCAAAGGAGGGGGGGAGGCAACTAATGAAAAACTGTTTTTT,CASKGGGEATNEKLFF
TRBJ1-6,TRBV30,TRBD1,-,TGTGCCTGGAGTGCGGGACAGGGTAATTCACCCCTCCACTTT,CAWSAGQGNSPLHF
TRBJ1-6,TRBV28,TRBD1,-,TGTGCCAGCAGCCCTCCACTCACAGGGGGCTCCTATAATTCACCCCTCCACTTT,CASSPPLTGGSYNSPLHF
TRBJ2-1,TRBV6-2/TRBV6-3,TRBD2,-,TGTGCCAGCAGTTACGCCCCGGGACTAGCGGGAAGGGTTGAGCAGTTCTTC,CASSYAPGLAGRVEQFF
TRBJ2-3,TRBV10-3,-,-,TGTGCCATCAGTGAGTCACGGGGTTCAGATACGCAGTATTTT,CAISESRGSDTQYF
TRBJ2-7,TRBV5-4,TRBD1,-,TGTGCCAGCAGCCTTCCGGGACAGGGGGCTCCTGTGTACGAGCAGTACTTC,CASSLPGQGAPVYEQYF
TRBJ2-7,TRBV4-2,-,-,TGTGCCAGCAGCCAAGGCGGGACTGGAATGTACGAGCAGTACTTC,CASSQGGTGMYEQYF
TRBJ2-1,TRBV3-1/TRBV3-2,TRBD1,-,TGTGCCAGCAGCCTCGGGACAGGGGGTTTCAATGAGCAGTTCTTC,CASSLGTGGFNEQFF
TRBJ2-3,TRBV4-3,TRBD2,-,TGCGCCAGCAGCCAAGATTCCCCGGGACTAGCGGGAGTTAAGGCAGATACGCAGTATTTT,CASSQDSPGLAGVKADTQYF
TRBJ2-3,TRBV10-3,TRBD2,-,TGTGCCATCAGGGCTAGCGGTGGGGCAGATACGCAGTATTTT,CAIRASGGADTQYF
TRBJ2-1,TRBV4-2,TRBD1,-,TGTGCCAGCAGCCAAGCACAGGGGTACAATGAGCAGTTCTTC,CASSQAQGYNEQFF
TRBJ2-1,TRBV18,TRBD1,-,TGTGCCAGCTCACTGGGACAGGGGTTCGATGAGCAGTTCTTC,CASSLGQGFDEQFF
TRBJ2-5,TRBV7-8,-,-,TGTGCCAGCAGCACGGGACACCTAGAGACCCAGTACTTC,CASSTGHLETQYF
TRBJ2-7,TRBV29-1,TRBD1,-,TGCAGCGTAGGCTCGGGGACAGGGCTTTCCTACGAGCAGTACTTC,CSVGSGTGLSYEQYF
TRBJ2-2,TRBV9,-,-,TGTGCCAGCAGTAGGGGCTATACCGGGGAGCTGTTTTTT,CASSRGYTGELFF
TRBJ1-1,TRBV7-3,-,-,TGTGCCAGCAGCTCAAACGCCGGGTCCGGGGCTGAAGCTTTCTTT,CASSSNAGSGAEAFF
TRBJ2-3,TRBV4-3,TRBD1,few,TGCGCCAGCAGCCAAGGGACAGGTGACAGGACAGATACGCAGTATTTT,CASSQGTGDRTDTQYF
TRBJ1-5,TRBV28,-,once,TGTGCCAGCTCCTGGGCGGGTGCTCAGCCCCAGCATTTT,CASSWAGAQPQHF
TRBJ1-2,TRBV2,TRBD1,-,TGTGCCAGCGGTACCGGGACAGGCTTCTATGGCTACACCTTC,CASGTGTGFYGYTF
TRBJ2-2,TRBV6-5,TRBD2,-,TGTGCCAGCAGTTACTCGGGACTAGCGCTGTTTTTT,CASSYSGLALFF
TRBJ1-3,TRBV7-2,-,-,TGTGCCAGCTCCTGGGGCTCAGCTGTCTCTGGAAACACCATATATTTT,CASSWGSAVSGNTIYF
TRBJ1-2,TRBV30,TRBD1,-,TGTGCCTGGAGCGGACAGGACAACTATGGCTACACCTTC,CAWSGQDNYGYTF
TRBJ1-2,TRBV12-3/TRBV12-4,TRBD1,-,TGTGCCAGCAGAGCTACAGGGGGTGGCTACACCTTC,CASRATGGGYTF
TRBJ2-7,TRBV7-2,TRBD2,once,TGTGCCAGTTCTACTAGCGGGGACTACGAGCAGTACTTC,CASSTSGDYEQYF
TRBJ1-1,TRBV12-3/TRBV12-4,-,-,TGTGCCAGCACCTCTGTCCGGGGTGAAGCTTTCTTT,CASTSVRGEAFF
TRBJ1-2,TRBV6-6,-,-,TGTGCCAGCAGTTTTCAACCCTCGGACTATGGCTACACCTTC,CASSFQPSDYGYTF
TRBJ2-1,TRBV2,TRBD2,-,TGTGCCAGCGGGACTAGCGGGAGACCCGCCTACAATGAGCAGTTCTTC,CASGTSGRPAYNEQFF
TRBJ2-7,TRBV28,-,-,TGTGCCAGCAGTTTGAATGGGCCCGTTCTCGAGCAGTACTTC,CASSLNGPVLEQYF
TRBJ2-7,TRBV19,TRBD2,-,TGTGCCAGTAGTGTGTCTAGCGGGAGGTACGAGCAGTACTTC,CASSVSSGRYEQYF
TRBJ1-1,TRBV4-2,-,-,TGTGCCAGCAGCCAAGATTTGGCGAACACTGAAGCTTTCTTT,CASSQDLANTEAFF
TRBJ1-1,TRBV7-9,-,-,TGTGCCAGCAGCTTAGCGTCCGGTGTGGAAGCTTTCTTT,CASSLASGVEAFF
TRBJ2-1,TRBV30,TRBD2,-,TGTGCCTGGAAGTATGGGGTAGGCTTCCAGACTAGCGAATACAATGAGCAGTTCTTC,CAWKYGVGFQTSEYNEQFF
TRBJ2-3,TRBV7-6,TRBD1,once,TGTGCCAGCAGCTTCAGGGGGCTGGGCACAGATACGCAGTATTTT,CASSFRGLGTDTQYF
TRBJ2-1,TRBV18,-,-,TGTGCCAGCTCACCAAGGGGAGGCCGCTACAATGAGCAGTTCTTC,CASSPRGGRYNEQFF
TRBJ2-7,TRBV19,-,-,TGTGCCAGTAGTGTTAGGACAGCGTATTCCTACGAGCAGTACTTC,CASSVRTAYSYEQYF
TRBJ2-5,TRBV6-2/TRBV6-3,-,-,TGTGCCAGCAGGCCTTTCGCCGGGTCTTCATCGAGGACCCAGTACTTC,CASRPFAGSSSRTQYF
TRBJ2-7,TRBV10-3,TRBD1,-,TGTGCCATCAGTGAGTCAGGGGGCGGCGAGCAGTACTTC,CAISESGGGEQYF
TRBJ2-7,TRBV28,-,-,TGTGCCAGCAGCTTGCGGGACTTGCCCCGGCGGCAGTACTTC,CASSLRDLPRRQYF